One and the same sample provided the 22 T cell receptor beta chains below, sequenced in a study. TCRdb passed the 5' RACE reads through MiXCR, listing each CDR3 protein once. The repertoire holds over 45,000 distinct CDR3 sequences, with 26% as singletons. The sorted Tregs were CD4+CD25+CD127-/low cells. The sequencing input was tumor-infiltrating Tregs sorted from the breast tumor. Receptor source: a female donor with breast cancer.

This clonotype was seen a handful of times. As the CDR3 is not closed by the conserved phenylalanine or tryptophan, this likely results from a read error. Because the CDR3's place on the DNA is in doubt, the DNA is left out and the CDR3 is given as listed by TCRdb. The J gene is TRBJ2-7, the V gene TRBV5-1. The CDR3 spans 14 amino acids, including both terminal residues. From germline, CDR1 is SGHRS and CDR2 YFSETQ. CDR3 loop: CASSLTAGAYEQHL.

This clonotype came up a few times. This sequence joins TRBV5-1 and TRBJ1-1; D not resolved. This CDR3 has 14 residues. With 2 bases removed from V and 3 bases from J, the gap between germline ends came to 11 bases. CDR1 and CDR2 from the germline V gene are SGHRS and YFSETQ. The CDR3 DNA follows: TGCGCCAGCAGCTTCGACTCCAGGCACACTGAAGCTTTCTTT. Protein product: CASSFDSRHTEAFF. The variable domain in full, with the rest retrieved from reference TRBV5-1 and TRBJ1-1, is KAGVTQTPRYLIKTRGQQVTLSCSPISGHRSVSWYQQTPGQGLQFLFEYFSETQRNKGNFPGRFSGRQFSNSRSEMNVSTLELGDSALYLCASSFDSRHTEAFFGQGTRLTVV.

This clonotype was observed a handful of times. The CDR3 coding sequence is TGTGCCAGCAGTTTAGTTGAAAAACTGTTTTTT. This codes for CASSLVEKLFF. The chain is built from TRBV12-3 or TRBV12-4 and TRBJ1-4, with D hard to call. This CDR3 has 11 residues. The V gene lost 1 base and the J gene lost 7 bases, with 1 base spanning the gap.

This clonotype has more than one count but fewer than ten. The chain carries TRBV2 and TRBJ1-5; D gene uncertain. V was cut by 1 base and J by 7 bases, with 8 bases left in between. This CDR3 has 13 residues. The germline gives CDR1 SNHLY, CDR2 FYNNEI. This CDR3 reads CASSEDLRQPQHF. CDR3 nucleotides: TGTGCCAGCAGTGAAGATCTGAGGCAGCCCCAGCATTTT.

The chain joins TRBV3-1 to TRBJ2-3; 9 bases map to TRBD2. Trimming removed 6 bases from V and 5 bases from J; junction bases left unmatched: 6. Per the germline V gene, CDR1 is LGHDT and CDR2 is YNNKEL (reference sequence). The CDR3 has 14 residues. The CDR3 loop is CASRPTSGGDTQYF. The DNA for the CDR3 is TGTGCCAGCAGGCCGACTAGCGGTGGAGATACGCAGTATTTT.

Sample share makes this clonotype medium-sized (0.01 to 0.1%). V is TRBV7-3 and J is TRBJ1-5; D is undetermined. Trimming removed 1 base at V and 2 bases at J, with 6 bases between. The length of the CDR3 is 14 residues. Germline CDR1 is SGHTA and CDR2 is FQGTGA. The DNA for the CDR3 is TGTGCCAGCAGCTTAATAGAGGGCAATCAGCCCCAGCATTTT. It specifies CASSLIEGNQPQHF.

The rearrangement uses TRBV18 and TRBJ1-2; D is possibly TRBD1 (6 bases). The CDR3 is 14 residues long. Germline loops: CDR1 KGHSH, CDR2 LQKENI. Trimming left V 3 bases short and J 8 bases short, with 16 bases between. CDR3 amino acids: CASSPGKQGGGYTF. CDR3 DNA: TGTGCCAGCTCACCCGGCAAACAGGGAGGAGGCTACACCTTC.

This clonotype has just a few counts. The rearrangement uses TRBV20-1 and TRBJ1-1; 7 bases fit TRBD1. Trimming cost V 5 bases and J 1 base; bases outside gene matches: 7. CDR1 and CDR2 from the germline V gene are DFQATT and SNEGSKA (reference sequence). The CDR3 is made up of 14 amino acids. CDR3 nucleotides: TGCAGTGCTTTTCATGGGACAGCGAACACTGAAGCTTTCTTT. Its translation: CSAFHGTANTEAFF.

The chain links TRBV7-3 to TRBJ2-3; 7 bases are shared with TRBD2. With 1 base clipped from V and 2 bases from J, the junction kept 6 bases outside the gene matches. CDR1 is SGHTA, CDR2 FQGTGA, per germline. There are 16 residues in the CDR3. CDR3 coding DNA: TGTGCCAGCAGCTTAAACGGCGGGGGACCCACAGATACGCAGTATTTT. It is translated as CASSLNGGGPTDTQYF.

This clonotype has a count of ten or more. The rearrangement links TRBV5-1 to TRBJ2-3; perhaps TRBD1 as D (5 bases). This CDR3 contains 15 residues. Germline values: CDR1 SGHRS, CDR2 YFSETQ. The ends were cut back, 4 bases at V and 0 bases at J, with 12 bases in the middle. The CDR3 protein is CASSPGQLSTDTQYF. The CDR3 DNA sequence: TGCGCCAGCAGCCCCGGACAACTAAGCACAGATACGCAGTATTTT.

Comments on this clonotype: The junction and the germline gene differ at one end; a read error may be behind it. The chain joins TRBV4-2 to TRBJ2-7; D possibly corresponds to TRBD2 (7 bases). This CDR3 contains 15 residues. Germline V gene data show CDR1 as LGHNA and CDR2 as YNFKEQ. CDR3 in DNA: TGTGCCAGCAGCAAAGATAGGGGGGGCGACTACGAGCAGTACTTC. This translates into CASSKDRGGDYEQYF.

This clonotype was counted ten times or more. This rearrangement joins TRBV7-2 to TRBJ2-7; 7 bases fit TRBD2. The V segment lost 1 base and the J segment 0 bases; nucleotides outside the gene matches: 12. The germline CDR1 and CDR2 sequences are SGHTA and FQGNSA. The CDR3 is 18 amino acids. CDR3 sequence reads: CASSLVRPWGGTSYEQYF. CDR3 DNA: TGTGCCAGCAGCTTAGTCCGACCCTGGGGGGGAACCTCCTACGAGCAGTACTTC. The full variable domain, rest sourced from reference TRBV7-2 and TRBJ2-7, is GAGVSQSPSNKVTEKGKDVELRCDPISGHTALYWYRQSLGQGLEFLIYFQGNSAPDKSGLPSDRFSAERTGGSVSTLTIQRTQQEDSAVYLCASSLVRPWGGTSYEQYFGPGTRLTVT.

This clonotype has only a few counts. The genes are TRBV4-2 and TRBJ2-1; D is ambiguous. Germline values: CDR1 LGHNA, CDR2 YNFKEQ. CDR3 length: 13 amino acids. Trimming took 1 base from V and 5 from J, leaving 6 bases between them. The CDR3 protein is CASSQVGNNEQFF. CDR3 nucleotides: TGTGCCAGCAGCCAAGTGGGGAACAATGAGCAGTTCTTC.

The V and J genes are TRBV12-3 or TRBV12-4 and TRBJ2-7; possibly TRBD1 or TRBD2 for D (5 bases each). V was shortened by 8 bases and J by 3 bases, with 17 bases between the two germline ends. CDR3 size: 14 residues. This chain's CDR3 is CASGPWGTVYEQYF. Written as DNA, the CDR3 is TGTGCCAGCGGCCCCTGGGGGACCGTCTACGAGCAGTACTTC.

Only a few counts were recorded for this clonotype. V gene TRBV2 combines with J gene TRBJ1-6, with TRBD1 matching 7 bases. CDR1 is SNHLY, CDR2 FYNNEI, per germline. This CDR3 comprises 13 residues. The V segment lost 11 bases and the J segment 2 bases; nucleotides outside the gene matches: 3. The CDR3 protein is CAGGTAYNSPLHF. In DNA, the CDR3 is TGTGCCGGTGGGACAGCCTATAATTCACCCCTCCACTTT.

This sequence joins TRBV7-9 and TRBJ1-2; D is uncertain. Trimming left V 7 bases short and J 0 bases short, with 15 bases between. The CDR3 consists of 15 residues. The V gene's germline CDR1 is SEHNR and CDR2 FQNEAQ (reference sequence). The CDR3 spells CASNSVARANYGYTF. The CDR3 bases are TGTGCCAGCAACTCGGTGGCCAGAGCTAACTATGGCTACACCTTC.

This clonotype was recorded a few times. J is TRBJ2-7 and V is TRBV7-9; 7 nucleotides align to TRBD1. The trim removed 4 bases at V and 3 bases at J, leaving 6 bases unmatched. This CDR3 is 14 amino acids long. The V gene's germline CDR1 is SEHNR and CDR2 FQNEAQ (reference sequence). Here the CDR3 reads CASSSYRDSYEQYF. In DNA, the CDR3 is TGTGCCAGCAGCTCTTACCGGGACAGCTACGAGCAGTACTTC. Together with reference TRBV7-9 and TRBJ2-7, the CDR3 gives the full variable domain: DTGVSQNPRHKITKRGQNVTFRCDPISEHNRLYWYRQTLGQGPEFLTYFQNEAQLEKSRLLSDRFSAERPKGSFSTLEIQRTEQGDSAMYLCASSSYRDSYEQYFGPGTRLTVT.

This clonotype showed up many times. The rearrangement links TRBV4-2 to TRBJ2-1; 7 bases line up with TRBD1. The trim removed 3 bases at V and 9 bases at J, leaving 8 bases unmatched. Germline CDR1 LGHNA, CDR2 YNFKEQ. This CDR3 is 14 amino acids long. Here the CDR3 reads CASSHLGTVAEQFF. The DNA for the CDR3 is TGTGCCAGCAGCCACCTCGGGACAGTGGCTGAGCAGTTCTTC.

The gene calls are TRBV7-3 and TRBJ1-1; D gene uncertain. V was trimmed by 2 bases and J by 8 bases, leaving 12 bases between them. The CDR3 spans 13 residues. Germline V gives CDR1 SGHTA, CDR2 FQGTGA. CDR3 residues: CASSLSGRREAFF. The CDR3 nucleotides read TGTGCCAGCAGCTTATCCGGACGCAGGGAAGCTTTCTTT.

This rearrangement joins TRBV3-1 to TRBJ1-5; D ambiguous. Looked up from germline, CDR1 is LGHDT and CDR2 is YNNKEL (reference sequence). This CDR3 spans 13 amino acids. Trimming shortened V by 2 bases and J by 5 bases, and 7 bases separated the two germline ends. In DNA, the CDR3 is TGTGCCAGCAGCCAAACCCGTTATCAGCCCCAGCATTTT. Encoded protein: CASSQTRYQPQHF.

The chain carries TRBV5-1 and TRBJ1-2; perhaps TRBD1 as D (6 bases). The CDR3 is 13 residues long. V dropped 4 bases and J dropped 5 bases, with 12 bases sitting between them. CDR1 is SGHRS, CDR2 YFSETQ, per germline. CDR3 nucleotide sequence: TGCGCCAGCAGCGGACAGCAAGATTATGGCTACACCTTC. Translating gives CASSGQQDYGYTF. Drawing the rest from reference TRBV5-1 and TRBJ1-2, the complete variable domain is KAGVTQTPRYLIKTRGQQVTLSCSPISGHRSVSWYQQTPGQGLQFLFEYFSETQRNKGNFPGRFSGRQFSNSRSEMNVSTLELGDSALYLCASSGQQDYGYTFGSGTRLTVV.

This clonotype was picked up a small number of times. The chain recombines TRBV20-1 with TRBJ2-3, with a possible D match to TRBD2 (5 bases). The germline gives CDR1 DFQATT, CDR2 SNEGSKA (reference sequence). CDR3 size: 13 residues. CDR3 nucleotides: TGCAGCCACAACGAGGGCCGGAAAGATACGCAGTATTTT. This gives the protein CSHNEGRKDTQYF.